This TCR beta chain was profiled in a study of blood T cell repertoires in COVID-19. This clone was detected only a few times. As originally analysed: Reference gene primer amplification gave estimated nucleated cell counts. Repertoires were generated with immunoSEQ multiplex PCR, while TCRdb's copy carries only in-frame clones and drops some. V, J and clone size were drawn from that table, and D and trimming were deduced from the DNA. This sample yields hundreds of thousands of clones, of which around 85% are seen a single time; 9.1% belongs to the top ten. Participants reported their clinical history, and cohort assignment relied on those reports. The sequenced sample consisted of PBMCs or T cells enriched from blood (not recorded which). The TCR comes from a woman in her fifties or sixties with acute COVID-19.

Written as DNA, the CDR3 is TGTGCCTGGAGCACTTTTTCGACTAGGAACAATGAGCAGTTCTTC. It yields the protein CAWSTFSTRNNEQFF. The V and J genes are TRBV30 and TRBJ2-1, with D possibly matching TRBD2 (6 bases). The CDR3 runs to 15 residues. Germline CDR1 is GTSNPN and CDR2 is SVGIG (reference sequence). Trimming pared 3 bases from V and 5 bases from J, leaving 17 bases between.